These 18 T cell receptor beta chains share one sample of origin, sequenced in a study of shared clonotypes between healthy human individuals. Libraries were prepared by immunoSEQ multiplex PCR; TCRdb keeps only in-frame clonotypes and omits some of them. The top ten clones hold roughly 0.14% of a sample with a few million clones, 85% to 95% of them seen once. The specimen sequenced was naive CD4+ T cells sorted from blood. As for subset: CD45RA+ positively selected. The receptors derive from a man aged 18 to 30 in good health.

V is TRBV28 and J is TRBJ2-1; D is uncertain. Germline V lookup: CDR1 MDHEN, CDR2 SYDVKM. Trimming removed 4 bases at V and 0 bases at J, with 16 bases between. This CDR3 has 17 amino acids. For the CDR3, the DNA is TGTGCCAGCAGTTCAACCTATCGCCCGAGCTCCTACAATGAGCAGTTCTTC. Its protein is CASSSTYRPSSYNEQFF. Using reference TRBV28 and TRBJ2-1 for the parts outside the CDR3, the full variable domain is DVKVTQSSRYLVKRTGEKVFLECVQDMDHENMFWYRQDPGLGLRLIYFSYDVKMKEKGDIPEGYSVSREKKERFSLILESASTNQTSMYLCASSSTYRPSSYNEQFFGPGTRLTVL.

V gene TRBV20-1 combines with J gene TRBJ2-1; D is unclear. The CDR3 runs 10 residues. Deletions cut 3 bases from V and 6 bases from J, with 3 bases between. Germline-derived CDR1 and CDR2 are DFQATT and SNEGSKA (reference sequence). This chain's CDR3 is CSARANEQFF. The DNA for the CDR3 is TGCAGTGCTAGGGCCAATGAGCAGTTCTTC.

The chain carries TRBV19 and TRBJ1-6, with 9 bases identical to TRBD1. CDR3 size: 14 residues. Germline V gives CDR1 LNHDA, CDR2 SQIVND (reference sequence). V shed 5 bases and J 13 bases; nucleotides not matched to a gene: 9. DNA of the CDR3: TGTGCCAGTAGTGAAGGGACAGGGTACGCGCCCCTCCACTTT. It specifies CASSEGTGYAPLHF.

This sequence joins TRBV4-1 and TRBJ2-5, with D possibly matching TRBD1 (6 bases). Deletions cut 1 base from V and 2 bases from J, with 17 bases between. The CDR3 spans 17 residues. Germline CDR1 is MGHRA and CDR2 is YSYEKL. The CDR3 spells CASSQVFIRDTQETQYF. Written as DNA, the CDR3 is TGCGCCAGCAGCCAAGTCTTCATTCGGGACACTCAAGAGACCCAGTACTTC.

The chain joins TRBV21-1 to TRBJ2-2; the DNA was not used to check the table's D call, TRBD1. TRBV21-1 is a documented pseudogene. The CDR3 runs to 17 residues. CDR3 sequence reads: CASSKTRGRLNTGELFF. DNA for the CDR3: TGTGCCAGCAGCAAAACCCGTGGCAGGCTGAACACCGGGGAGCTGTTTTTT.

This clone was recorded once. The chain links TRBV11-2 to TRBJ2-7; 9 nucleotides agree with TRBD1. Germline V gives CDR1 SGHAT, CDR2 FQNNGV. The CDR3 has 18 amino acids. The J segment lost 2 bases and the V segment lost 6 bases, leaving 17 bases of the junction unmatched. CDR3 DNA sequence: TGTGCCAGCAGGATAACCGGGACAGGGATTTTGACCGCCTACGAGCAGTACTTC. Protein: CASRITGTGILTAYEQYF.

This sequence joins TRBV14 and TRBJ2-1, with TRBD1 matching 7 bases. The CDR3 is 18 residues long. CDR1 SGHDN and CDR2 FVKESK come from the germline V gene. The V gene end was trimmed by 0 bases and the J gene end by 4 bases; junction bases not matched to a gene: 12. Here the CDR3 reads CASSQDPLDRVFYNEQFF. The CDR3, as DNA: TGTGCCAGCAGCCAAGATCCCCTTGACAGGGTTTTTTACAATGAGCAGTTCTTC.

Comment on this clone: Other DNA sequences within the sample encode an identical CDR3. V and J are TRBV11-2 and TRBJ2-3, with TRBD2 matching 7 bases. Germline CDR1 reads SGHAT; CDR2 reads FQNNGV. V shed 1 base and J 0 bases; nucleotides not matched to a gene: 1. The CDR3 sequence is 15 residues long. The CDR3 DNA reads as TGTGCCAGCAGCTTAGGCGGGAGTAGCACAGATACGCAGTATTTT. As protein: CASSLGGSSTDTQYF.

The V and J genes are TRBV2 and TRBJ2-7, with 12 bases that match TRBD1. The CDR3 spans 15 residues. J was trimmed by 5 bases and V by 5 bases; bases with no gene match: 7. CDR1 SNHLY and CDR2 FYNNEI come from the germline V gene. CDR3 protein: CASSKGTGGENEQYF. In DNA form, the CDR3 reads TGTGCCAGCAGTAAGGGGACAGGGGGCGAAAACGAGCAGTACTTC.

For this clone: This specimen includes other DNA sequences encoding the same CDR3. The V and J genes are TRBV18 and TRBJ2-7; D is uncertain. CDR1 and CDR2 from the germline V gene are KGHSH and LQKENI. The CDR3 totals 14 residues. V was clipped by 3 bases and J by 0 bases, with 9 bases between them. This CDR3 is CASSPATVSYEQYF. The DNA of the CDR3 is TGTGCCAGCTCACCTGCCACTGTCTCCTACGAGCAGTACTTC.

V is TRBV25-1 and J is TRBJ2-1, with 8 bases fitting TRBD2. Germline lookup yields CDR1 MGHDK and CDR2 SYGVNS. This CDR3 has 17 amino acids. J lost 5 bases, V lost 1 base, and 10 bases had no gene match. CDR3 sequence reads: CASSESGPAGVHNEQFF. The CDR3 DNA is TGTGCCAGCAGTGAATCGGGTCCAGCGGGAGTCCACAATGAGCAGTTCTTC. The entire variable domain, with the rest obtained from reference TRBV25-1 and TRBJ2-1, is as follows: EADIYQTPRYLVIGTGKKITLECSQTMGHDKMYWYQQDPGMELHLIHYSYGVNSTEKGDLSSESTVSRIRTEHFPLTLESARPSHTSQYLCASSESGPAGVHNEQFFGPGTRLTVL.

V is TRBV28 and J is TRBJ1-2, with a possible D match to TRBD1 (5 bases). The V and J ends lost 11 bases and 4 bases respectively, with 11 bases between them. The CDR3 length is 11 residues. CDR1 is MDHEN, CDR2 SYDVKM, per germline. The CDR3 DNA follows: TGTGCCGGGGGGACCGGCTATGGCTACACCTTC. Its protein is CAGGTGYGYTF.

The chain employs TRBV5-1 and TRBJ2-1, with D unresolved. V dropped 4 bases and J dropped 0 bases, with 14 bases sitting between them. Germline V gives CDR1 SGHRS, CDR2 YFSETQ. The CDR3 is 16 residues long. In nucleotides, the CDR3 is TGCGCCAGCAGCCCCCAGTCCCCTCTCTCCTACAATGAGCAGTTCTTC. Translated, it gives CASSPQSPLSYNEQFF.

J is TRBJ2-5 and V is TRBV11-2; 9 nucleotides agree with TRBD1. From germline, CDR1 is SGHAT and CDR2 FQNNGV. Unmatched junction bases numbered 8, after V lost 5 bases and J lost 7 bases. This CDR3 contains 14 residues. The CDR3 DNA is TGTGCCAGCAGCCCCGACAGGGGGAGGGGGACCCAGTACTTC. Amino acid sequence: CASSPDRGRGTQYF. Complete variable domain (other parts from reference TRBV11-2 and TRBJ2-5): EAGVAQSPRYKIIEKRQSVAFWCNPISGHATLYWYQQILGQGPKLLIQFQNNGVVDDSQLPKDRFSAERLKGVDSTLKIQPAKLEDSAVYLCASSPDRGRGTQYFGPGTRLLVL.

The chain is built from TRBV27 and TRBJ2-5, with TRBD2 matching over 9 bases. The CDR3 sequence is 15 residues long. The germline gives CDR1 MNHEY, CDR2 SMNVEV (reference sequence). V dropped 1 base and J dropped 4; count of bases not matched to a gene: 4. The DNA of the CDR3 is TGTGCCAGCAGTTTATTGCCTAGCGGGACAGAGACCCAGTACTTC. Translated, it gives CASSLLPSGTETQYF.

The chain couples TRBV27 to TRBJ1-2; 8 bases line up with TRBD1. Trimming took 8 bases from V and 4 from J; bases not matched to a gene: 9. This CDR3 has 14 amino acids. CDR1 MNHEY and CDR2 SMNVEV come from the germline V gene (reference sequence). DNA of the CDR3: TGTGCCAGCGCCAAAACAGGGGGAATCTATGGCTACACCTTC. The encoded protein is CASAKTGGIYGYTF.

This clone was seen only once. This chain joins TRBV30 and TRBJ2-5; a weak D match, TRBD2 (6 bases). The V gene's germline CDR1 is GTSNPN and CDR2 SVGIG (reference sequence). V shed 5 bases and J shed 6 bases, with 10 bases lying between them. CDR3 length equals 11 residues. The CDR3 sequence: CAWSSAKTQYF. The CDR3 nucleotides are TGTGCCTGGTCTAGCGCAAAGACCCAGTACTTC.

This chain connects TRBV5-5 to TRBJ2-5; the D gene is possibly TRBD2 (6 bases). Per germline, CDR1 SGHKS and CDR2 YYEKEE (reference sequence). This CDR3 contains 16 residues. Trimming took 4 bases from V and 1 from J, leaving 17 bases between them. The CDR3 reads CASSPAIRGGQETQYF. The CDR3 region has the DNA TGTGCCAGCAGCCCAGCTATTCGGGGAGGCCAAGAGACCCAGTACTTC.